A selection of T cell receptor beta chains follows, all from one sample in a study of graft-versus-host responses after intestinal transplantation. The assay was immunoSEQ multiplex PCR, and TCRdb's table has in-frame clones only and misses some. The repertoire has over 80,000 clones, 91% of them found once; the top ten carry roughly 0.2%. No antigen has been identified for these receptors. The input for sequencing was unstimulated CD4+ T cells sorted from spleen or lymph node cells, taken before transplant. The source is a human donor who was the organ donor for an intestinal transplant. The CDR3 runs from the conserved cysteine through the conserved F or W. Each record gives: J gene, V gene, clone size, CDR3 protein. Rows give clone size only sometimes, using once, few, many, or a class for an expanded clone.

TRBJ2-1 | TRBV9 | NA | CASSVHGTSGGNEQFF
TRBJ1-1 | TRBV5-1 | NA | CASSLASADLNTEAFF
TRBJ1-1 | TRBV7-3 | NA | CASSPGGALITEAFF
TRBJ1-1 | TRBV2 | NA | CASIAGLNTEAFF
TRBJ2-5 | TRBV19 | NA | CASSFQAGRVETQYF
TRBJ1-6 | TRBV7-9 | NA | CAVSPGKRDNSPLHF
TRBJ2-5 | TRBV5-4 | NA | CASSPPGARETQYF
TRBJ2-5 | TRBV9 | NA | CASSVGSSRVAQYF
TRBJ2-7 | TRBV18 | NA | CASSSRMVSTYEQYF
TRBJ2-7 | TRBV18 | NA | CASSNRGIYNEQYF
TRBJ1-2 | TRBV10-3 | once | CAIRGGGDYGYTF
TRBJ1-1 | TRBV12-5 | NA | CASGLVSEAFF
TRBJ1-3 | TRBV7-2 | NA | CASSRDRGSRSGNTIYF
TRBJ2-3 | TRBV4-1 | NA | CASCPGGTDTQYF
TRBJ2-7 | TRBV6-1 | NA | CASRRTGGSYEQYF
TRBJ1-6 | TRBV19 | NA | CASSSRTRLEPLHF
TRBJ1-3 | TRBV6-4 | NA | CARQGSGNTIYF
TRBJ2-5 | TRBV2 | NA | CASARQGPQETQHF
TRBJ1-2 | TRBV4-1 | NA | CASSPTAGAAYGYTF
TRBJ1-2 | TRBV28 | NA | CASLTGSYGYTF
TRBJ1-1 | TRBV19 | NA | CASSIWTENTEAFF
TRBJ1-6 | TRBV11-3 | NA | CASSLVSRPSSYNSPLHF
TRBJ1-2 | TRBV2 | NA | CASRGVGGAAPVYGYTF
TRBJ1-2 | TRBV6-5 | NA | CASSYAPSGSTNGYTF
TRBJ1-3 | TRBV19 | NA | CASRTGSSGNTIYF
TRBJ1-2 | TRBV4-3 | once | CASSQDRRFDYTF
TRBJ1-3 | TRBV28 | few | CASREGPGNTIYF
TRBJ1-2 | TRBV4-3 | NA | CASSHLSGGYGYTF
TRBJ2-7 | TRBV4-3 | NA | CASSQDYRVYEQYF
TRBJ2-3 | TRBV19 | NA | CASSSRTGAYTQYF
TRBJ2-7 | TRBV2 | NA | CASSDVGRDRYEQYF
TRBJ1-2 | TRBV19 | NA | CASSPSRIYGYTF
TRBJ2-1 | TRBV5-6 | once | CASSQQFRYNEQFF
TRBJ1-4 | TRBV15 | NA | CATSSPSGRGRGEKLFF
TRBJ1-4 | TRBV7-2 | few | CASSLGGLEEKLFF
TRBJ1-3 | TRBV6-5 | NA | CASHRGNTIYF
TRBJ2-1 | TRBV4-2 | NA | CASSQAWGNGGEQFF
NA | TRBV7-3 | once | CASSPGLSYEQYF
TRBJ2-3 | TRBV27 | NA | CASSFRAGITDTQYF
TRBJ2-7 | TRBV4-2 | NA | CASSQADGGYEQYF
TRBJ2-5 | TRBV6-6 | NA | CASRDRGKGETQYF
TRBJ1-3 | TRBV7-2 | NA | CASSLVPESSGNTIYF
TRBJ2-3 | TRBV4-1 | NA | CASSQDPLGGQYF
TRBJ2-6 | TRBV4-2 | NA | CAARGGLADRGANVLTF
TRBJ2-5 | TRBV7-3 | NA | CASSLFHRGGQETQYF
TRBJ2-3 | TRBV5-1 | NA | CASSLVPGGTDTQYF